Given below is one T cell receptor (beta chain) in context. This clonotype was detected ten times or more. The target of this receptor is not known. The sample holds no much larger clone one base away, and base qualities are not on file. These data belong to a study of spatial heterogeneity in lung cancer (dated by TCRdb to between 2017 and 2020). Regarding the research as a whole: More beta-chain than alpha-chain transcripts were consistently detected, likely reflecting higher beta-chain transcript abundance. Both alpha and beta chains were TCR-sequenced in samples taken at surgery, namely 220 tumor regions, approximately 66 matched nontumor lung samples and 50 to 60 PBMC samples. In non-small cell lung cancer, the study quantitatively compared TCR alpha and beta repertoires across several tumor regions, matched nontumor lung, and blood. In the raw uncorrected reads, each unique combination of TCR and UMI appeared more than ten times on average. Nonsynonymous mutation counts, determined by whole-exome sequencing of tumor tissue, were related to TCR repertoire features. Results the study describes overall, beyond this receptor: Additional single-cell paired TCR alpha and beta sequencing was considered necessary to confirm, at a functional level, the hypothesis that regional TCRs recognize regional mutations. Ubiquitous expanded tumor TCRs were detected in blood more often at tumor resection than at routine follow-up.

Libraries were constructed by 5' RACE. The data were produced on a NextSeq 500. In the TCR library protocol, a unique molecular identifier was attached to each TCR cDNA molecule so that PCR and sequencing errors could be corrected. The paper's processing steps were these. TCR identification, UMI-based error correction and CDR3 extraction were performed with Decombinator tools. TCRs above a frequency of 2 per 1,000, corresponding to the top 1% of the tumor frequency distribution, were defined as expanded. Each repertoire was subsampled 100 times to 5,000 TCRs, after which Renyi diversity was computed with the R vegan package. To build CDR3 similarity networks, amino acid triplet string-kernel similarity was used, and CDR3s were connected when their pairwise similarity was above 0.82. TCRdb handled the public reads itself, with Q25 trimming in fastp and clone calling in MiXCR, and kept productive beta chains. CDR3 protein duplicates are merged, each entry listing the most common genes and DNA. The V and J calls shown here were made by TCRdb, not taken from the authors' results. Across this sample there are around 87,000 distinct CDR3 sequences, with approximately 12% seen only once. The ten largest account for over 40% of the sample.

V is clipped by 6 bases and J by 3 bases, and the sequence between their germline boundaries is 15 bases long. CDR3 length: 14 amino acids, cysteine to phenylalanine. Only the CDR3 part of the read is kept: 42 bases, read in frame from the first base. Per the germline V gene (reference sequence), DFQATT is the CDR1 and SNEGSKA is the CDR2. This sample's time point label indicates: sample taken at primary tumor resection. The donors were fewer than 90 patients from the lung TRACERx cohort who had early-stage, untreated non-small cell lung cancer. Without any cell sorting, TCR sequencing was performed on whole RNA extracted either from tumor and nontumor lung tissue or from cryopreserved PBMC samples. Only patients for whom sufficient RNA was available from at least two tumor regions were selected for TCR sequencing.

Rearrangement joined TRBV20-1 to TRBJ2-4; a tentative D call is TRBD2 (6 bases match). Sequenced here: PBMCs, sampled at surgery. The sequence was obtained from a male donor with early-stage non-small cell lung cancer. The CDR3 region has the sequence CSAPNPGLKNIQYF. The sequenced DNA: TGCAGTGCACCGAATCCGGGACTCAAAAACATTCAGTACTTC.